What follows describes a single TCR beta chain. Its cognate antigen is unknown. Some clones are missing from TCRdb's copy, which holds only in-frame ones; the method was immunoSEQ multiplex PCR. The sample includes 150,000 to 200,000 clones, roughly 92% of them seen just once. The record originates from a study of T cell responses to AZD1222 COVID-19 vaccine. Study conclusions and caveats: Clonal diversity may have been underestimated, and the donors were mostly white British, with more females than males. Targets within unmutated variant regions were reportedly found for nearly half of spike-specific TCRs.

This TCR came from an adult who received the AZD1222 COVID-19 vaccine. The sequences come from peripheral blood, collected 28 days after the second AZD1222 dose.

The CDR3 coding sequence is TGTGCCAGCAGAGCGGGACAGGGGGGTAACTATGGCTACACCTTC. Translating gives CASRAGQGGNYGYTF. V gene TRBV6-5 combines with J gene TRBJ1-2, with TRBD1 matching 11 bases. The germline CDR1 and CDR2 sequences are MNHEY and SVGAGI. Trimming at V came to 6 bases and at J to 1 base, leaving 4 bases not matched to a gene. This CDR3 comprises 15 residues.